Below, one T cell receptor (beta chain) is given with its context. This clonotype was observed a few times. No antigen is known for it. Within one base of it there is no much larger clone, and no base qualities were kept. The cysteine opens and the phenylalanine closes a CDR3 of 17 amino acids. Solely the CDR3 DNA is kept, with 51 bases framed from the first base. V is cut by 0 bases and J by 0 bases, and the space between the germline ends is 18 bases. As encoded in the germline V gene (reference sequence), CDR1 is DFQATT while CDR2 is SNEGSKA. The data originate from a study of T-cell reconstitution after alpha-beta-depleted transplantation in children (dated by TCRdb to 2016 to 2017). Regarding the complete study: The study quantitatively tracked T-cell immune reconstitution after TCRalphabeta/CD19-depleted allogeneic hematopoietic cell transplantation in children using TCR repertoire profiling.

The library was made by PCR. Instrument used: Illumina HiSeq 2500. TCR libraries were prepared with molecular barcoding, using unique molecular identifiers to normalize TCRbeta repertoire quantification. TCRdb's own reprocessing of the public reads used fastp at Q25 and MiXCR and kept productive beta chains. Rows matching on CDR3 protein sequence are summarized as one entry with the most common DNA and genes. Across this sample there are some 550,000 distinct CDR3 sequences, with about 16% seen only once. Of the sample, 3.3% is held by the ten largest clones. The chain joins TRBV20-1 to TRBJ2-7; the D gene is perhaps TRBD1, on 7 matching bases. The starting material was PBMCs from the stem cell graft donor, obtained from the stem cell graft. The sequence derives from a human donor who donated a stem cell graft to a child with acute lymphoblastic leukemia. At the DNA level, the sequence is TGCAGTGCTAGAGATAGGGGGGACAGCCTGAGCTCCTACGAGCAGTACTTC. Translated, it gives CSARDRGDSLSSYEQYF.